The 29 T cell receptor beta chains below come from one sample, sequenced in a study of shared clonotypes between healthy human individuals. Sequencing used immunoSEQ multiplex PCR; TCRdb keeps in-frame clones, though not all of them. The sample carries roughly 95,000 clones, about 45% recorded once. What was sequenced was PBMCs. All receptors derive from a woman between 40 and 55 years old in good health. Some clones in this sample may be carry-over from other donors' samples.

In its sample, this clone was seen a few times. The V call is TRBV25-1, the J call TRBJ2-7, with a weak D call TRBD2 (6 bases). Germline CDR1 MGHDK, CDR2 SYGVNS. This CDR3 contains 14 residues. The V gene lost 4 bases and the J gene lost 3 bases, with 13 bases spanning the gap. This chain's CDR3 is CASSVGTQIYEQYF. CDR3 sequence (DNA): TGTGCCAGCAGTGTCGGGACTCAGATCTACGAGCAGTACTTC.

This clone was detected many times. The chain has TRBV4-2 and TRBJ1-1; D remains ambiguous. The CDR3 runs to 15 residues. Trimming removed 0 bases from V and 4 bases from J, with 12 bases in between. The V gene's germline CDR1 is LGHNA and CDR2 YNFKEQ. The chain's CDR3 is CASSQDLRPGTEAFF. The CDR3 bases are TGTGCCAGCAGCCAAGATCTACGGCCCGGCACTGAAGCTTTCTTT.

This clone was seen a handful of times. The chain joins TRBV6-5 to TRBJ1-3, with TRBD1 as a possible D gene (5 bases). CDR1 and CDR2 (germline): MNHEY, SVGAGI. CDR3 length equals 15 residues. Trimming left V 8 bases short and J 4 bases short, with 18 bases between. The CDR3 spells CASQTVGGAGNTIYF. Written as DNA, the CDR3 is TGTGCCAGCCAAACGGTTGGGGGAGCCGGAAACACCATATATTTT.

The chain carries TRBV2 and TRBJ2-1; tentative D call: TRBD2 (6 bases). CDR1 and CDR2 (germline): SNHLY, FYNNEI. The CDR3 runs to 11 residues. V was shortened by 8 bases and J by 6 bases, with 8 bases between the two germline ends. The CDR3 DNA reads TGTGCCAGCGGAGGGATCAATGAGCAGTTCTTC. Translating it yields CASGGINEQFF. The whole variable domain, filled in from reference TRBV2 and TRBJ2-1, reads EPEVTQTPSHQVTQMGQEVILRCVPISNHLYFYWYRQILGQKVEFLVSFYNNEISEKSEIFDDQFSVERPDGSNFTLKIRSTKLEDSAMYFCASGGINEQFFGPGTRLTVL.

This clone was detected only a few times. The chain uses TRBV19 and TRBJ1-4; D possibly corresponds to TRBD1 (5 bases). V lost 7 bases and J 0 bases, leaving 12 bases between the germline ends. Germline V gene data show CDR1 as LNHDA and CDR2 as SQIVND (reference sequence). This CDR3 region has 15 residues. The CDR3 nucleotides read TGTGCCAGTACTAGGGACCTATCAACTAATGAAAAACTGTTTTTT. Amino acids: CASTRDLSTNEKLFF. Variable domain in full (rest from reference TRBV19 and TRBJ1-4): DGGITQSPKYLFRKEGQNVTLSCEQNLNHDAMYWYRQDPGQGLRLIYYSQIVNDFQKGDIAEGYSVSREKKESFPLTVTSAQKNPTAFYLCASTRDLSTNEKLFFGSGTQLSVL.

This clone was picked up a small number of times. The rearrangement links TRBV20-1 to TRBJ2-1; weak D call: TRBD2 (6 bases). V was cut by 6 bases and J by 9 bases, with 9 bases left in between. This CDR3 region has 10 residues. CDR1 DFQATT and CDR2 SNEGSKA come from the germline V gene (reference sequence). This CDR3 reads CSASGVEQFF. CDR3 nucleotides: TGCAGTGCGTCGGGGGTTGAGCAGTTCTTC.

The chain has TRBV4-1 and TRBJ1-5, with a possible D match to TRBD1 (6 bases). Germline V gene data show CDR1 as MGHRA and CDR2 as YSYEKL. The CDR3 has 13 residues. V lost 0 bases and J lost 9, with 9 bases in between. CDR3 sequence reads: CASSQDRGRPQHF. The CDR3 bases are TGCGCCAGCAGCCAAGACAGGGGTCGGCCCCAGCATTTT.

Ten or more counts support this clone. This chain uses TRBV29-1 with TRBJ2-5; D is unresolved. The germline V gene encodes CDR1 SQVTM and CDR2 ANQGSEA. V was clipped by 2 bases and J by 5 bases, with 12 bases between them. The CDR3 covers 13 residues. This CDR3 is CSVESHLGETQYF. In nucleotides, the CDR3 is TGCAGCGTTGAATCCCATTTAGGGGAGACCCAGTACTTC.

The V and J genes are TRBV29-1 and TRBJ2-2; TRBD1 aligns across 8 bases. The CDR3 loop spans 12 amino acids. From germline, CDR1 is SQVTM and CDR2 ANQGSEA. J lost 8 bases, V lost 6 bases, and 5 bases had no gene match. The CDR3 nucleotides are TGCAGCGTGGGACAGGTCTCAGGGGAGCTGTTTTTT. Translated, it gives CSVGQVSGELFF.

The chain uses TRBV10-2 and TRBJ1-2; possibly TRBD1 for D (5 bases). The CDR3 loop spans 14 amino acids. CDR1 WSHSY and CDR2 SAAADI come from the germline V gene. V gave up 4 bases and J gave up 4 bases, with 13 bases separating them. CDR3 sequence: CASSGQGSGYGYTF. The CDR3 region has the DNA TGCGCCAGCAGTGGGCAGGGAAGTGGCTATGGCTACACCTTC.

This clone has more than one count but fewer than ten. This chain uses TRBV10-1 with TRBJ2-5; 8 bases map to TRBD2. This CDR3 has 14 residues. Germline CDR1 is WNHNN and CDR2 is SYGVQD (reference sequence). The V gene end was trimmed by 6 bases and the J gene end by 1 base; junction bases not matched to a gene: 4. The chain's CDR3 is CASSESGSQETQYF. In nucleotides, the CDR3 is TGCGCCAGCAGCGAGAGCGGGAGCCAAGAGACCCAGTACTTC.

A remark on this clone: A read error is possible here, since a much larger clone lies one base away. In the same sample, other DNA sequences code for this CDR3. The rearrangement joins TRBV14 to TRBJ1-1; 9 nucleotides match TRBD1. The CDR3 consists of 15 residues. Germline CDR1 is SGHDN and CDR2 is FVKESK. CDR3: CASSQGTGAEFEAFF. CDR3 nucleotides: TGTGCCAGCAGCCAAGGGACAGGGGCAGAATTTGAAGCTTTCTTC.

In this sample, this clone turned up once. The CDR3 loop reads CAWGLALGMGRSGANVLTF. The CDR3 bases are TGTGCCTGGGGCCTGGCACTGGGGATGGGGCGGTCTGGGGCCAACGTCCTGACTTTC. The chain uses TRBV30 and TRBJ2-6; maybe TRBD1 (5 bases). The V gene lost 5 bases and the J gene lost 1 base, with 24 bases spanning the gap. The CDR3 is 19 amino acids. The germline V gene encodes CDR1 GTSNPN and CDR2 SVGIG (reference sequence).

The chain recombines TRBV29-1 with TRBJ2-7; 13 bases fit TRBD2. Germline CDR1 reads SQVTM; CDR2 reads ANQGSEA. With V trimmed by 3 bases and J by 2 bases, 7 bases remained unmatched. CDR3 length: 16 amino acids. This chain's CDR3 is CSVEYRTSGGAYEQYF. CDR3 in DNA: TGCAGCGTTGAGTACAGGACTAGCGGGGGAGCCTACGAGCAGTACTTC.

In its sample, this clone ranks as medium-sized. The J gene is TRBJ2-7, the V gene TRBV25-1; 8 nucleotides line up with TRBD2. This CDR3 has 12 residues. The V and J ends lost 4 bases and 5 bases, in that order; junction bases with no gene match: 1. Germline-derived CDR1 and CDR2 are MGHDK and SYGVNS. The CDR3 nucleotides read TGTGCCAGCAGTGCCGGGGGGGACGAGCAGTACTTC. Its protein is CASSAGGDEQYF.

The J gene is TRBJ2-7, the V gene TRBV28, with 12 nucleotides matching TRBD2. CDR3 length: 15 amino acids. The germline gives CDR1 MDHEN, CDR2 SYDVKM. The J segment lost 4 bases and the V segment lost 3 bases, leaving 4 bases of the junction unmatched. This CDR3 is CASSLRTSGIYEQYF. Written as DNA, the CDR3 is TGTGCCAGCAGTTTGAGGACTAGCGGGATTTACGAGCAGTACTTC.

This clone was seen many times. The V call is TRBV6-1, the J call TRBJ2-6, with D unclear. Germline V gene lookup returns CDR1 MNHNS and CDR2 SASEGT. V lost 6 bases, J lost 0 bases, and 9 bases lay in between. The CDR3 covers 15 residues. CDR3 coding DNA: TGTGCCAGCAGCTGGGCCGACTCTGGGGCCAACGTCCTGACTTTC. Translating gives CASSWADSGANVLTF.

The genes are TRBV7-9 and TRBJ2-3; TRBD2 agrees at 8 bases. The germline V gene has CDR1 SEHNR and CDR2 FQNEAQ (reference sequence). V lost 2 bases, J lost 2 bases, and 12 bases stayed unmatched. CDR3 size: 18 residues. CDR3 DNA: TGTGCCAGCAGCTTACGGGGTAGACTAGCGACCTTCACAGATACGCAGTATTTT. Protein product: CASSLRGRLATFTDTQYF.

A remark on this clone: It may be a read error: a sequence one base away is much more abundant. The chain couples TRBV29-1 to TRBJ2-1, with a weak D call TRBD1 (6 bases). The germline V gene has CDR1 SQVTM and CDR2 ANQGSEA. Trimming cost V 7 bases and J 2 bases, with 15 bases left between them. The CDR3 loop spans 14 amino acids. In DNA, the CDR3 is TGCAGCGCTGACCTGGACAGCGCCTACAATGAGCAGTTCTTC. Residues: CSADLDSAYNEQFF.

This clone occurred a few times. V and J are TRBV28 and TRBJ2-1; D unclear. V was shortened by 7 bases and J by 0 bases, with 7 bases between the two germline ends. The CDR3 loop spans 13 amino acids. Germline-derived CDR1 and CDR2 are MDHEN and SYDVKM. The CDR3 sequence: CASKASSYNEQFF. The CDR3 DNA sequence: TGTGCCAGCAAGGCGAGCTCCTACAATGAGCAGTTCTTC.

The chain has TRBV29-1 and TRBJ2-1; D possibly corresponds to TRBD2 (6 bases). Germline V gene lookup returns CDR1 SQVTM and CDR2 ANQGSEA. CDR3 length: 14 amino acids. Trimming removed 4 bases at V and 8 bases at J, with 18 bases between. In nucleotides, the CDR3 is TGCAGCGTTGTTCCAAACCACGGGAGCGATGAGCAGTTCTTC. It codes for CSVVPNHGSDEQFF.

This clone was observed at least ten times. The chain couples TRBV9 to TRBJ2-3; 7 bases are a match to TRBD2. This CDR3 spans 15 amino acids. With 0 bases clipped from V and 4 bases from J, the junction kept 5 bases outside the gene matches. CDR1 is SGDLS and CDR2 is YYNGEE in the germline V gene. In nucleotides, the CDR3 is TGTGCCAGCAGCGTAGGCGCGGGAGCGGCAGATACGCAGTATTTT. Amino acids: CASSVGAGAADTQYF.

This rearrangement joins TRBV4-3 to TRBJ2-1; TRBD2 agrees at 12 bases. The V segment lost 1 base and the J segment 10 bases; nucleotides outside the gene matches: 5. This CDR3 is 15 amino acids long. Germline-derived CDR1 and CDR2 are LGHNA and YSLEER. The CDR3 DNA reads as TGCGCCAGCAGCCAAGCCTCGACTAGCGGGGGAGAGCAGTTCTTC. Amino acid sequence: CASSQASTSGGEQFF.

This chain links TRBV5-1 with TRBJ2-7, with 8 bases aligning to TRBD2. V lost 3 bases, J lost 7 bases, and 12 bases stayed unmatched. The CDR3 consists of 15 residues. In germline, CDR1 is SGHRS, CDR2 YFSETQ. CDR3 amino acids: CASSSTGTRVGEQYF. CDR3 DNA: TGCGCCAGCAGCTCTACCGGGACTAGAGTTGGAGAGCAGTACTTC.

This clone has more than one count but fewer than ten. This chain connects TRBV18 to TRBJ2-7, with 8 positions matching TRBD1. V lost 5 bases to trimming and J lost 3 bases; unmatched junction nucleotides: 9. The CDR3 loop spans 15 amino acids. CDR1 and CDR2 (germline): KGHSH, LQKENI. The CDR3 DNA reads TGTGCCAGCTCAAACAGGGGGACGGGGAGCTACGAGCAGTACTTC. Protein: CASSNRGTGSYEQYF.

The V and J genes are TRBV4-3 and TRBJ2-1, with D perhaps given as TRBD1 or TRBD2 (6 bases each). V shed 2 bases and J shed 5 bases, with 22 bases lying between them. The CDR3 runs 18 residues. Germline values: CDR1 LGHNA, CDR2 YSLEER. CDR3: CASSQKGVADTYNNEQFF. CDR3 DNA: TGCGCCAGCAGCCAAAAGGGGGTAGCGGATACCTATAACAATGAGCAGTTCTTC.

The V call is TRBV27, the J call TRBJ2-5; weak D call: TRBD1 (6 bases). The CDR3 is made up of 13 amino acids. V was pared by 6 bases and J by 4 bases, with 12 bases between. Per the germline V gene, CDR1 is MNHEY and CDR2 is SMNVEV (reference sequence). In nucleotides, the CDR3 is TGTGCCAGCAGCCAACAGGGAGCAGAGACCCAGTACTTC. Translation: CASSQQGAETQYF.

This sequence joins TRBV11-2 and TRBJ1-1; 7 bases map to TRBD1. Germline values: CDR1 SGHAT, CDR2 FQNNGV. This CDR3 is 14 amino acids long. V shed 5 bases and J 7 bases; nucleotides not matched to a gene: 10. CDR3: CASSPWGGGGEAFF. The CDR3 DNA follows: TGTGCCAGCAGCCCGTGGGGAGGGGGCGGTGAAGCTTTCTTT.

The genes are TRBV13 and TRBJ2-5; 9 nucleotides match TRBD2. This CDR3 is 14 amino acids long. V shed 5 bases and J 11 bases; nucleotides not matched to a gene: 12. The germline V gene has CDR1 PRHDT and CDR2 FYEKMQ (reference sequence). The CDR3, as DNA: TGTGCCAGCAGCCGTTTAGCGGGAGTGGGTGAGCAGTACTTC. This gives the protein CASSRLAGVGEQYF.